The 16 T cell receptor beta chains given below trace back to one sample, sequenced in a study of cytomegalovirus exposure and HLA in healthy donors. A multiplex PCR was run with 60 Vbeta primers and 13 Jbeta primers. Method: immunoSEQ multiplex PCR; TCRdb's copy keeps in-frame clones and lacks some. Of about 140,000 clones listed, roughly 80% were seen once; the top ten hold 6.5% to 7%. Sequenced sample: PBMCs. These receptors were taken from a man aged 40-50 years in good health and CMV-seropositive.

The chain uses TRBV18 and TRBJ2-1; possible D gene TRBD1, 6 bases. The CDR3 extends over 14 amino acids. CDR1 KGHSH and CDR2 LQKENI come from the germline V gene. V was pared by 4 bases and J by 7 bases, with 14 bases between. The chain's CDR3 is CASSRSGDGNEQFF. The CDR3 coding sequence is TGTGCCAGCTCACGATCAGGGGACGGGAATGAGCAGTTCTTC. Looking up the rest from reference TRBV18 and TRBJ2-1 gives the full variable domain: NAGVMQNPRHLVRRRGQEARLRCSPMKGHSHVYWYRQLPEEGLKFMVYLQKENIIDESGMPKERFSAEFPKEGPSILRIQQVVRGDSAAYFCASSRSGDGNEQFFGPGTRLTVL.

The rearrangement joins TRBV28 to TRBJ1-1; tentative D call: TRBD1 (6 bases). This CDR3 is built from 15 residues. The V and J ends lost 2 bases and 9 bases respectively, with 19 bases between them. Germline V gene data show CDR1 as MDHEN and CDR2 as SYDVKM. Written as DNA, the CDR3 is TGTGCCAGCAGTTTACCGACAGGATGGGGACCCAAAGCTTTCTTT. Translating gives CASSLPTGWGPKAFF.

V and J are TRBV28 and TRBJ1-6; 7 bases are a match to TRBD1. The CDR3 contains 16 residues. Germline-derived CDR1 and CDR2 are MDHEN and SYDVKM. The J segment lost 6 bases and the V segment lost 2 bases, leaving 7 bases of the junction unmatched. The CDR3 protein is CASSLPRQGGNSPLHF. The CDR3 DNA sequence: TGTGCCAGCAGTTTACCACGACAGGGCGGTAATTCACCCCTCCACTTT.

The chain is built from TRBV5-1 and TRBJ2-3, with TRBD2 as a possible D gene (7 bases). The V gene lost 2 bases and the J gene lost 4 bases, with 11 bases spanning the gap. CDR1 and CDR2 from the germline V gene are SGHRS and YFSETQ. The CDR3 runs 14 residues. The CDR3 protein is CASSLGGGPDTQYF. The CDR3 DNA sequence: TGCGCCAGCAGCTTAGGGGGGGGGCCAGATACGCAGTATTTT.

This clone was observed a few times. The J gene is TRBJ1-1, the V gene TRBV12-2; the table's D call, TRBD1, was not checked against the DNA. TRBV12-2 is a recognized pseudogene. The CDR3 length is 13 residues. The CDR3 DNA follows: TGTGCAAGTCGCTTGGGCAGGGGGATTGAAGCTTTCTTT. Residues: CASRLGRGIEAFF.

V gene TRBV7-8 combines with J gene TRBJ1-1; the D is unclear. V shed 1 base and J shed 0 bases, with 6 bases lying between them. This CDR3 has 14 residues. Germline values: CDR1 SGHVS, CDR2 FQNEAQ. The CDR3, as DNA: TGTGCCAGCAGCTTAGAGAGGGTGAACACTGAAGCTTTCTTT. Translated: CASSLERVNTEAFF.

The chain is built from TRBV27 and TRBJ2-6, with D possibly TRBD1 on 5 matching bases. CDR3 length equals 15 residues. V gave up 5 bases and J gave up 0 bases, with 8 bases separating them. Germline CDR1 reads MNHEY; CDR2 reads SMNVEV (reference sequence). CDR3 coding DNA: TGTGCCAGCAGTAGACAGAACTCTGGGGCCAACGTCCTGACTTTC. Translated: CASSRQNSGANVLTF.

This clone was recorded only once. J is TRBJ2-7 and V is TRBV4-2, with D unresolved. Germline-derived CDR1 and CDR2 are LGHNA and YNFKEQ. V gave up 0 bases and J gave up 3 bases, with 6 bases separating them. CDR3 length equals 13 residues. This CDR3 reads CASSQDLGYEQYF. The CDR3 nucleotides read TGTGCCAGCAGCCAAGATCTAGGCTACGAGCAGTACTTC.

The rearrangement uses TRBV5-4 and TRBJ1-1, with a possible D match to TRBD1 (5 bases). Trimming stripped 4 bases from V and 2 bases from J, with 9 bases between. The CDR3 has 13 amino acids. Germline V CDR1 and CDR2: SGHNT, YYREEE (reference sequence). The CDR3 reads CASSGQSNTEAFF. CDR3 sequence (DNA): TGTGCCAGCAGCGGACAAAGCAACACTGAAGCTTTCTTT. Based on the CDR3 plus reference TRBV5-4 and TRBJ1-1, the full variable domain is ETGVTQSPTHLIKTRGQQVTLRCSSQSGHNTVSWYQQALGQGPQFIFQYYREEENGRGNFPPRFSGLQFPNYSSELNVNALELDDSALYLCASSGQSNTEAFFGQGTRLTVV.

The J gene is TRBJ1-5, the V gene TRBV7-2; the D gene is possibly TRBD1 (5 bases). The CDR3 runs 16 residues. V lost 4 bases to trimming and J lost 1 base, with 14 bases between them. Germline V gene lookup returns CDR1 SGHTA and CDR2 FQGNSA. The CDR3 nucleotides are TGTGCCAGCAGCTCGGGGGTTCTGGGAAGCAATCAGCCCCAGCATTTT. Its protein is CASSSGVLGSNQPQHF.

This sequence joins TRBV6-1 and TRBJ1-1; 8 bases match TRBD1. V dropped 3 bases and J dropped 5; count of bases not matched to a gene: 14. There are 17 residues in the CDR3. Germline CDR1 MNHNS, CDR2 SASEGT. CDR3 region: CASSDRTGLKFRTEAFF. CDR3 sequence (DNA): TGTGCCAGCAGTGACCGGACAGGGTTGAAATTTAGGACTGAAGCTTTCTTT.

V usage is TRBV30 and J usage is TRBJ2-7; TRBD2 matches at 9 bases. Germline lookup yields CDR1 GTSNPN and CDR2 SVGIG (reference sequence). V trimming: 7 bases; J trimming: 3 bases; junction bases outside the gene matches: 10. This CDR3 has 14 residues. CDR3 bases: TGTGCCTCTCGCTATAGCGGGAGAGGCTACGAGCAGTACTTC. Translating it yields CASRYSGRGYEQYF.

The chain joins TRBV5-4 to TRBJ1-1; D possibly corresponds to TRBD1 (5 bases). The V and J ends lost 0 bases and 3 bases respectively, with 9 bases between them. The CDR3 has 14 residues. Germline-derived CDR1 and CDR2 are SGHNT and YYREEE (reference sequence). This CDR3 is CASSLARADTEAFF. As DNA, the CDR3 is TGTGCCAGCAGCTTGGCCAGGGCGGACACTGAAGCTTTCTTT.

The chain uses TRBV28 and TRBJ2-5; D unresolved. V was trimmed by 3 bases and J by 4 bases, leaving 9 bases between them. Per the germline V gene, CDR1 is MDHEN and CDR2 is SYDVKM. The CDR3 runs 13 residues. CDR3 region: CASSFIYRETQYF. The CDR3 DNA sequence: TGTGCCAGCAGTTTCATCTATAGAGAGACCCAGTACTTC. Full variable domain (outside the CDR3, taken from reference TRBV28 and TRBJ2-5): DVKVTQSSRYLVKRTGEKVFLECVQDMDHENMFWYRQDPGLGLRLIYFSYDVKMKEKGDIPEGYSVSREKKERFSLILESASTNQTSMYLCASSFIYRETQYFGPGTRLLVL.

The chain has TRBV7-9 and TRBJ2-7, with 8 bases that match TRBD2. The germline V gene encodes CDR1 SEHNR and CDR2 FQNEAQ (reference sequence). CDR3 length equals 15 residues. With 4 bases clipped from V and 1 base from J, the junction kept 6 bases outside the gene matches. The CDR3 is CASSYLSGSSYEQYF. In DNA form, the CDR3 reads TGTGCCAGCAGCTACTTAAGCGGGAGTTCCTACGAGCAGTACTTC.

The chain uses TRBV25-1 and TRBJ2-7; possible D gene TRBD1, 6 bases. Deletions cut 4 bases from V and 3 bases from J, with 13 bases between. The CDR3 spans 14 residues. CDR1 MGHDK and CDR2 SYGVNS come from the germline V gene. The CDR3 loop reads CASSAPRGFYEQYF. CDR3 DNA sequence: TGTGCCAGCAGTGCCCCCAGGGGATTCTACGAGCAGTACTTC.